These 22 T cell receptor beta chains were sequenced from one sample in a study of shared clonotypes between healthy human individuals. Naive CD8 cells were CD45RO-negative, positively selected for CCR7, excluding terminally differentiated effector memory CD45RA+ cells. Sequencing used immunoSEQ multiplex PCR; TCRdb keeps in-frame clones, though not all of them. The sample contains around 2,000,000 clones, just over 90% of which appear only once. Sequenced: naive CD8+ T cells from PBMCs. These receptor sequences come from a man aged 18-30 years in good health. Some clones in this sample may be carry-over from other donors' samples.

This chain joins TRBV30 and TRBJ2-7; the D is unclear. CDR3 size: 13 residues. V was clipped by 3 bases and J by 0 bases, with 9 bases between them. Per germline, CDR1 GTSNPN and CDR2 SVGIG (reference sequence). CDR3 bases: TGTGCCTGGAGCGGGCAGGCCTCCTACGAGCAGTACTTC. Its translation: CAWSGQASYEQYF. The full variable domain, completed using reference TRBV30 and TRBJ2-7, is SQTIHQWPATLVQPVGSPLSLECTVEGTSNPNLYWYRQAAGRGLQLLFYSVGIGQISSEVPQNLSASRPQDRQFILSSKKLLLSDSGFYLCAWSGQASYEQYFGPGTRLTVT.

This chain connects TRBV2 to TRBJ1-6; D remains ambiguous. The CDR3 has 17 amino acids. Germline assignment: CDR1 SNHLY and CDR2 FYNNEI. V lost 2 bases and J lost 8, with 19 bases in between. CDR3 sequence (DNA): TGTGCCAGCAGTGAATTTCGTACGGCCATCATGGATTCACCCCTCCACTTT. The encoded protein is CASSEFRTAIMDSPLHF.

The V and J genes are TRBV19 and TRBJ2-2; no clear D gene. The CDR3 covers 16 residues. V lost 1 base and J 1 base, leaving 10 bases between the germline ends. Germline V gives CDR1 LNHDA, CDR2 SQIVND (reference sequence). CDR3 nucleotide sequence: TGTGCCAGTAGTATAGGTTGGGGAATGAACACCGGGGAGCTGTTTTTT. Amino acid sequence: CASSIGWGMNTGELFF.

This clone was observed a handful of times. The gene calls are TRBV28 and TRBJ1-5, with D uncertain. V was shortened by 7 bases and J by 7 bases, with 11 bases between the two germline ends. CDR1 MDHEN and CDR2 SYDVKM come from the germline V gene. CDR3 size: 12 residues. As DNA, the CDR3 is TGTGCCAGCAACGATCCCTGGCAGCCCCAGCATTTT. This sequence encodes CASNDPWQPQHF.

The CDR3 region is CASRRTGPSNQPQHF. CDR3 bases: TGTGCCAGCAGGAGAACAGGCCCTAGCAATCAGCCCCAGCATTTT. The chain couples TRBV27 to TRBJ1-5, with TRBD1 as a possible D gene (5 bases). Germline CDR1 is MNHEY and CDR2 is SMNVEV (reference sequence). Deletions cut 6 bases from V and 0 bases from J, with 12 bases between. CDR3 length: 15 amino acids.

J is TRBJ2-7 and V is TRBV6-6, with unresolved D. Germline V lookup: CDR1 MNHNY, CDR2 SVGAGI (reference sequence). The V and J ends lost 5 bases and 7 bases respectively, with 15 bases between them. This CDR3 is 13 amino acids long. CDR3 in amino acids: CASSPPRHGEQYF. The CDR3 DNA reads TGTGCCAGCAGTCCCCCTCGACATGGGGAGCAGTACTTC.

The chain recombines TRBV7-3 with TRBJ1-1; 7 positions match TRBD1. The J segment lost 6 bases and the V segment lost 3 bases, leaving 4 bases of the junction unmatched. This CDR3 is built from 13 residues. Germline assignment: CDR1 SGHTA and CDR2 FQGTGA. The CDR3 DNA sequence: TGTGCCAGCAGCTTTAAGGGGGCCGCTGAAGCTTTCTTT. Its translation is CASSFKGAAEAFF.

CDR3 residues: CASSPNGELWGIYGYTF. The CDR3 bases are TGTGCCAGCAGCCCCAACGGGGAACTGTGGGGCATCTATGGCTACACCTTC. This chain joins TRBV4-2 and TRBJ1-2; tentatively, D is TRBD1 (5 bases). Germline CDR1 and CDR2: LGHNA and YNFKEQ. V was clipped by 4 bases and J by 4 bases, with 22 bases between them. The CDR3 runs 17 residues.

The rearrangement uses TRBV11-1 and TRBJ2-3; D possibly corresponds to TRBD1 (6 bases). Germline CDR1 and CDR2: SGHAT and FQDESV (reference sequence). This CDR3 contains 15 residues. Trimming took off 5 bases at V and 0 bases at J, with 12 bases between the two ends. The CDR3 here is CASSPDRTSTDTQYF. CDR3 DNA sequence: TGTGCCAGCAGCCCCGACAGGACTAGCACAGATACGCAGTATTTT.

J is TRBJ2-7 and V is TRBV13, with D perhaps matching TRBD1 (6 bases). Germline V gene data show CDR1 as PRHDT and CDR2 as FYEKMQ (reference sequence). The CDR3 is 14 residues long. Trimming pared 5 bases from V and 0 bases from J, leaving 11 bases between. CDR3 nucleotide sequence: TGTGCCAGCAGCATCCTGGACAGCTCCTACGAGCAGTACTTC. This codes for CASSILDSSYEQYF.

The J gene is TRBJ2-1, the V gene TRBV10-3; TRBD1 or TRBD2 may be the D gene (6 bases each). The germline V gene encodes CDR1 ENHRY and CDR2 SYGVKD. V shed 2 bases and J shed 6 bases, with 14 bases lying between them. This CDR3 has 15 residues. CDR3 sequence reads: CAISEVDKGGNEQFF. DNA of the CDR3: TGTGCCATCAGTGAGGTGGATAAGGGGGGCAATGAGCAGTTCTTC.

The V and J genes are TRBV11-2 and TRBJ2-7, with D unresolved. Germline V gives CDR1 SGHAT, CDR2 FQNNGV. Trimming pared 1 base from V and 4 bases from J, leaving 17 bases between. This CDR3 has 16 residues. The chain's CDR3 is CASSLAGPLPLYEQYF. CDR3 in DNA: TGTGCCAGCAGCTTAGCCGGGCCATTACCCCTATACGAGCAGTACTTC.

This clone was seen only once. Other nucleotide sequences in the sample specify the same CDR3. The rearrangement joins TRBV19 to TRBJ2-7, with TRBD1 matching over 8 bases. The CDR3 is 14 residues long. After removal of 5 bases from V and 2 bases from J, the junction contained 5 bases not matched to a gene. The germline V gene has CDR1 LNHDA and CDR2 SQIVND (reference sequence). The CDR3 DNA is TGTGCCAGTAGTCCCGGGACAGGAGCCTACGAGCAGTACTTC. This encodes CASSPGTGAYEQYF.

CDR3 sequence (DNA): TGTGCCAGCAGTCCCCACCCTCAGGGCTTGGTGGTCCACGAGCAGTACTTC. This sequence encodes CASSPHPQGLVVHEQYF. The rearrangement uses TRBV28 and TRBJ2-7, with D maybe TRBD1 (5 bases). With 5 bases removed from V and 5 bases from J, the gap between germline ends came to 25 bases. The CDR3 runs 17 residues. Germline values: CDR1 MDHEN, CDR2 SYDVKM.

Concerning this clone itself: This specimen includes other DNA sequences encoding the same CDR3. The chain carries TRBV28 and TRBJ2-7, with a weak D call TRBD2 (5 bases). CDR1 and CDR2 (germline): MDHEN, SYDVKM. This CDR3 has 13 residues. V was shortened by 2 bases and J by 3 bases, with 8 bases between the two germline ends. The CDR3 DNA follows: TGTGCCAGCAGTTTACTGGGGAGCTACGAGCAGTACTTC. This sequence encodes CASSLLGSYEQYF.

For the CDR3, the DNA is TGTGCCAGCAGCTCCGGGACAGGGGGTTACGAGCAGTACTTC. Protein sequence: CASSSGTGGYEQYF. J is TRBJ2-7 and V is TRBV5-4, with 11 bases identical to TRBD1. CDR1 and CDR2 from the germline V gene are SGHNT and YYREEE (reference sequence). The CDR3 contains 14 residues. Losses at the gene ends were 3 bases for V and 4 bases for J; bases not matched to a gene: 3.

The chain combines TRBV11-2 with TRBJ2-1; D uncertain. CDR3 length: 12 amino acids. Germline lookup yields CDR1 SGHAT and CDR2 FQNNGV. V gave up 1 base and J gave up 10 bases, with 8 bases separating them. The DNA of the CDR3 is TGTGCCAGCAGCTTAGTCCATTTCGAGCAGTTCTTC. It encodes CASSLVHFEQFF.

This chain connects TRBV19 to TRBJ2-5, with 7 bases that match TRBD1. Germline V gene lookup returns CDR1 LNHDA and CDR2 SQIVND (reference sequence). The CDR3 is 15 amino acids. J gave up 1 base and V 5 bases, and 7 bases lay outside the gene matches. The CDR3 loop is CASSSFRGTQETQYF. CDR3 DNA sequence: TGTGCCAGTAGTTCCTTCAGGGGGACCCAAGAGACCCAGTACTTC.

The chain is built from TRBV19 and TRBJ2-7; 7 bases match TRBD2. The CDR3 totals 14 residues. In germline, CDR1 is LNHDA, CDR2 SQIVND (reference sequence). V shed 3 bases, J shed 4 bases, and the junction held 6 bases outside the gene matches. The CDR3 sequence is CASSMASGVYEQYF. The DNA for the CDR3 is TGTGCCAGTAGTATGGCTAGCGGAGTATACGAGCAGTACTTC.

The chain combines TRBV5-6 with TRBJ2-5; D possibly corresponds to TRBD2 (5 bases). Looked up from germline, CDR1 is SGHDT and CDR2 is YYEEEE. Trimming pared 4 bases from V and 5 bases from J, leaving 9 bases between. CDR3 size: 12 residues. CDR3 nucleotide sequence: TGTGCCAGCAGCCCCGGGAAGGAGACCCAGTACTTC. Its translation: CASSPGKETQYF.

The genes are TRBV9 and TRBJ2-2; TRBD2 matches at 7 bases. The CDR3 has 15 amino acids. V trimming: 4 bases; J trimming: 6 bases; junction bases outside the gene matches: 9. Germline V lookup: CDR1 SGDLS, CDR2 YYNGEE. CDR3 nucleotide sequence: TGTGCCAGCAGCCCCCCGGGGGGTGCAGCCGGGGAGCTGTTTTTT. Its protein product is CASSPPGGAAGELFF.

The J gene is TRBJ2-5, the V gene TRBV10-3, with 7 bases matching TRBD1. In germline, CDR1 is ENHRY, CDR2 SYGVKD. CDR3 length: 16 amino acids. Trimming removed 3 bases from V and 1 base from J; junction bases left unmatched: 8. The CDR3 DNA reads TGTGCCATCAGTGACACATCGACAGGGCGCCAAGAGACCCAGTACTTC. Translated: CAISDTSTGRQETQYF.